Below are 6 T cell receptor beta chains sequenced from a single sample in a study of T cells in Graves' hyperthyroidism and ophthalmopathy. TCR beta CDR3 regions were amplified from RNA. Primed by the HTBI set, a first-round RT-PCR was run on the TCR CDR3. TCRdb re-called the multiplex PCR reads through MiXCR, storing one row per CDR3 protein. The data show around 530,000 distinct CDR3 sequences, about a sixth seen once. The sequencing sample was made of blood. The receptor set was obtained from a woman aged 18 to 35 with Graves' ophthalmopathy.

V usage is TRBV20-1 and J usage is TRBJ1-2; possible D gene TRBD1, 6 bases. The CDR3 length is 14 residues. Trimming pared 5 bases from V and 2 bases from J, leaving 15 bases between. Per the germline V gene, CDR1 is DFQATT and CDR2 is SNEGSKA (reference sequence). The CDR3 region is CSAFEPTGNYGYTF. CDR3 nucleotide sequence: TGCAGTGCTTTCGAACCGACAGGCAACTATGGCTACACCTTC.

This clonotype was recorded at least ten times. V is TRBV28 and J is TRBJ1-2; D ambiguous. Germline loops: CDR1 MDHEN, CDR2 SYDVKM. The CDR3 length is 15 residues. Trimming shortened V by 7 bases and J by 0 bases, and 15 bases separated the two germline ends. The CDR3 nucleotides read TGTGCCAGCACCAAAGCGGGCAGGACTAACTATGGCTACACCTTC. Its translation is CASTKAGRTNYGYTF.

The V and J genes are TRBV7-3 and TRBJ2-6; the match to TRBD1 covers 10 bases. The germline V gene encodes CDR1 SGHTA and CDR2 FQGTGA. CDR3 size: 16 residues. With V trimmed by 5 bases and J by 0 bases, 1 base remained unmatched. The CDR3 reads CASSGQGVSGANVLTF. The CDR3 DNA reads as TGTGCCAGCAGCGGACAGGGGGTCTCTGGGGCCAACGTCCTGACTTTC. The full variable domain, its missing parts supplied by reference TRBV7-3 and TRBJ2-6, is GAGVSQTPSNKVTEKGKYVELRCDPISGHTALYWYRQSLGQGPEFLIYFQGTGAADDSGLPNDRFFAVRPEGSVSTLKIQRTERGDSAVYLCASSGQGVSGANVLTFGAGSRLTVL.

The chain combines TRBV5-4 with TRBJ2-7, with D unresolved. The germline CDR1 and CDR2 sequences are SGHNT and YYREEE (reference sequence). V lost 1 base and J lost 3, with 8 bases in between. CDR3 length: 13 amino acids. CDR3 DNA: TGTGCCAGCAGCTTGCAAGGGTTCTACGAGCAGTACTTC. Translating gives CASSLQGFYEQYF.

This clonotype was counted many times. The gene calls are TRBV28 and TRBJ2-7; 10 nucleotides match TRBD1. There are 14 residues in the CDR3. CDR1 and CDR2 (germline): MDHEN, SYDVKM. V dropped 8 bases and J dropped 3; count of bases not matched to a gene: 7. In DNA form, the CDR3 reads TGTGCCAGCTTCCCGGGACAGGGGCACTACGAGCAGTACTTC. Encoded protein: CASFPGQGHYEQYF. Together with reference TRBV28 and TRBJ2-7, the CDR3 gives the full variable domain: DVKVTQSSRYLVKRTGEKVFLECVQDMDHENMFWYRQDPGLGLRLIYFSYDVKMKEKGDIPEGYSVSREKKERFSLILESASTNQTSMYLCASFPGQGHYEQYFGPGTRLTVT.

In its sample, this clonotype was seen many times. The CDR3 sequence is CASSSLPQDTQYF. As DNA, the CDR3 is TGTGCCAGCAGCTCACTACCTCAGGATACGCAGTATTTT. The V gene is TRBV7-3, the J gene TRBJ2-3; the D is unclear. The CDR3 totals 13 residues. The V gene lost 4 bases and the J gene lost 6 bases, with 11 bases spanning the gap. Germline V lookup: CDR1 SGHTA, CDR2 FQGTGA.